This TCR beta chain was identified during a study of technical replicates of blood from a few donors. The table came from immunoSEQ multiplex PCR; TCRdb's copy has only in-frame clones and leaves some out. The data show approximately 99,000 clones, with roughly 96% seen just once and more than 0.3% held by the top ten. The V and J ends lost 0 bases and 2 bases respectively, with 10 bases between them. There are 15 residues in the CDR3. Germline CDR1 and CDR2: GTSNPN and SVGIG (reference sequence). Sequenced material: T cells isolated from PBMCs. The clonotype originates from a human donor in good health. J is TRBJ1-4 and V is TRBV30, with D possibly matching TRBD1 (5 bases). As DNA, the CDR3 is TGTGCCTGGAGTGTACAGGTTAAGACTAATGAAAAACTGTTTTTT. The encoded protein is CAWSVQVKTNEKLFF.